One and the same sample provided the 23 T cell receptor beta chains below, sequenced in a study of glioma-infiltrating T cells after dendritic cell vaccination. Sequencing used immunoSEQ multiplex PCR; TCRdb keeps in-frame clones, though not all of them. The data hold 90,000 or so clones, with approximately 80% observed a single time. Time point meaning: after dendritic cell vaccination, including at tumor progression/relapse. The sequences come from blood, collected after dendritic cell vaccination. The origin of the receptors is a human donor with glioblastoma.

V usage is TRBV7-8 and J usage is TRBJ1-1; D gene uncertain. Trimming cost V 5 bases and J 4 bases, with 20 bases left between them. Germline V lookup: CDR1 SGHVS, CDR2 FQNEAQ. The CDR3 spans 16 residues. CDR3 coding DNA: TGTGCCAGCAGCCCCGTGAGGAGGAGCTCCGGCACTGAAGCTTTCTTT. This codes for CASSPVRRSSGTEAFF.

This chain links TRBV9 with TRBJ1-1; tentatively, D is TRBD1 (5 bases). V was shortened by 5 bases and J by 1 base, with 15 bases between the two germline ends. The CDR3 has 15 residues. CDR1 is SGDLS and CDR2 is YYNGEE in the germline V gene. The CDR3 loop reads CASRYGLGPNTEAFF. As DNA, the CDR3 is TGTGCCAGCAGATACGGTTTGGGGCCGAACACTGAAGCTTTCTTT.

CDR3 residues: CASSLGGVDTQYF. CDR3 DNA sequence: TGCGCCAGCAGCTTGGGGGGGGTTGATACGCAGTATTTT. The chain has TRBV5-1 and TRBJ2-3, with a weak D call TRBD2 (6 bases). The germline V gene encodes CDR1 SGHRS and CDR2 YFSETQ. The CDR3 is 13 amino acids. V was pared by 0 bases and J by 6 bases, with 8 bases between.

The CDR3 loop reads CAWRAGAEAFF. In nucleotides, the CDR3 is TGTGCCTGGCGTGCAGGGGCTGAAGCTTTCTTT. The chain recombines TRBV30 with TRBJ1-1, with TRBD1 as a possible D gene (6 bases). Germline V gene data show CDR1 as GTSNPN and CDR2 as SVGIG (reference sequence). Trimming left V 5 bases short and J 6 bases short, with 10 bases between. This CDR3 comprises 11 residues.

The chain employs TRBV6-5 and TRBJ2-1, with TRBD2 as a possible D gene (5 bases). This CDR3 spans 13 amino acids. The germline V gene has CDR1 MNHEY and CDR2 SVGAGI. Trimming stripped 4 bases from V and 4 bases from J, with 8 bases between. CDR3 bases: TGTGCCAGCAGTTCCACGGGATACAATGAGCAGTTCTTC. Encoded protein: CASSSTGYNEQFF.

This chain links TRBV7-8 with TRBJ2-5; 8 bases line up with TRBD1. V dropped 4 bases and J dropped 5; count of bases not matched to a gene: 9. CDR3 length: 15 amino acids. Per the germline V gene, CDR1 is SGHVS and CDR2 is FQNEAQ. CDR3: CASSSQKTGVETQYF. CDR3 sequence (DNA): TGTGCCAGCAGCTCCCAAAAGACAGGGGTCGAGACCCAGTACTTC.

V and J are TRBV6-4 and TRBJ2-3, with D perhaps TRBD2 (7 bases). The V gene's germline CDR1 is MRHNA and CDR2 SNTAGT. The CDR3 extends over 14 amino acids. The ends were cut back, 2 bases at V and 2 bases at J, with 8 bases in the middle. The CDR3: CASSDGGATDTQYF. The CDR3 region has the DNA TGTGCCAGCAGTGACGGGGGGGCCACAGATACGCAGTATTTT.

The CDR3 DNA follows: TGTGCCAGCAGCTTAAGGGGAGCGGGAGGAGGCACAGATACGCAGTATTTT. This gives the protein CASSLRGAGGGTDTQYF. V and J are TRBV7-9 and TRBJ2-3, with TRBD2 matching over 9 bases. Germline CDR1 is SEHNR and CDR2 is FQNEAQ (reference sequence). After removal of 2 bases from V and 1 base from J, the junction contained 7 bases not matched to a gene. CDR3 length: 17 amino acids. The complete variable domain, with remaining parts taken from reference TRBV7-9 and TRBJ2-3, reads DTGVSQNPRHKITKRGQNVTFRCDPISEHNRLYWYRQTLGQGPEFLTYFQNEAQLEKSRLLSDRFSAERPKGSFSTLEIQRTEQGDSAMYLCASSLRGAGGGTDTQYFGPGTRLTVL.

The CDR3 sequence is CATSDGQSSNQPQHF. Written as DNA, the CDR3 is TGTGCCACCAGCGACGGACAGAGTAGCAATCAGCCCCAGCATTTT. The genes are TRBV15 and TRBJ1-5, with D possibly TRBD1 on 6 matching bases. V was shortened by 5 bases and J by 0 bases, with 11 bases between the two germline ends. This CDR3 has 15 residues. Looked up from germline, CDR1 is LNHNV and CDR2 is YYDKDF (reference sequence).

The chain carries TRBV6-1 and TRBJ2-7; 9 bases match TRBD1. J gave up 5 bases and V 8 bases, and 1 base lay outside the gene matches. Germline CDR1 MNHNS, CDR2 SASEGT. The CDR3 has 11 amino acids. CDR3 DNA: TGTGCCAGCCGGGACAGGGACGAGCAGTACGTC. It is translated as CASRDRDEQYV.

The rearrangement uses TRBV6-6 and TRBJ2-7; D may be TRBD1 (5 bases). The CDR3 consists of 13 residues. V was shortened by 2 bases and J by 7 bases, with 12 bases between the two germline ends. Germline-derived CDR1 and CDR2 are MNHNY and SVGAGI (reference sequence). CDR3 region: CASSYTRAQEQYV. In DNA form, the CDR3 reads TGTGCCAGCAGTTACACCAGGGCCCAGGAGCAGTACGTC.

The rearrangement joins TRBV4-1 to TRBJ1-2; D is unclear. Germline-derived CDR1 and CDR2 are MGHRA and YSYEKL. The CDR3 is 13 residues long. V shed 0 bases and J shed 10 bases, with 12 bases lying between them. CDR3 region: CASSQDLRLHYTF. CDR3 in DNA: TGCGCCAGCAGCCAAGATTTGCGACTTCACTACACCTTC.

The CDR3 region has the DNA TGTGCCAGCAGTGAAGGCAGGGGGCCGACCTATGGCTACACCTTC. Protein product: CASSEGRGPTYGYTF. V is TRBV2 and J is TRBJ1-2; 8 nucleotides line up with TRBD1. CDR3 length: 15 residues. CDR1 and CDR2 (germline): SNHLY, FYNNEI. V shed 1 base and J 4 bases; nucleotides not matched to a gene: 5.

The chain couples TRBV6-7 to TRBJ1-5, with D unclear. TRBV6-7 is an ORF for which the function is uncertain. The ends were cut back, 7 bases at V and 0 bases at J, with 19 bases in the middle. The CDR3 runs to 17 residues. CDR3 nucleotide sequence: TGTGCCAGCAAGGCCGGGGTTCCCCTTGATAGCAATCAGCCCCAGCATTTT. Translated: CASKAGVPLDSNQPQHF.

The chain carries TRBV19 and TRBJ2-7; D is possibly TRBD1 (5 bases). There are 13 residues in the CDR3. Per germline, CDR1 LNHDA and CDR2 SQIVND (reference sequence). Trimming left V 2 bases short and J 4 bases short, with 9 bases between. CDR3 coding DNA: TGTGCCAGTAGTATACAGGGTGGATACGAGCAGTACTTC. It encodes CASSIQGGYEQYF.

V gene TRBV14 combines with J gene TRBJ2-7; 9 bases fit TRBD1. From germline, CDR1 is SGHDN and CDR2 FVKESK. The CDR3 is 16 amino acids. After removal of 4 bases from V and 2 bases from J, the junction contained 9 bases not matched to a gene. In DNA form, the CDR3 reads TGTGCCAGCAGCCGCACCGGGACAGGGATTGCCTACGAGCAGTACGTC. Its translation is CASSRTGTGIAYEQYV.

The chain employs TRBV7-2 and TRBJ2-2; maybe TRBD2 (5 bases). The germline V gene encodes CDR1 SGHTA and CDR2 FQGNSA. Trimming removed 2 bases at V and 7 bases at J, with 8 bases between. This CDR3 comprises 13 residues. In nucleotides, the CDR3 is TGTGCCAGCAGCTTACGGAGGAGCGGGGAGCTGTTTTTT. Its protein product is CASSLRRSGELFF.

CDR3 sequence (DNA): TGCGCCAGCAGCCAAGCGGGGGGGACCTACGAGCAGTACTTC. The encoded protein is CASSQAGGTYEQYF. This chain links TRBV5-1 with TRBJ2-7; 10 bases align to TRBD2. The CDR3 runs 14 residues. Germline CDR1 SGHRS, CDR2 YFSETQ. J lost 2 bases, V lost 4 bases, and 3 bases had no gene match.

The J gene is TRBJ1-2, the V gene TRBV5-4; D is undetermined. Trimming cost V 0 bases and J 0 bases, with 6 bases left between them. This CDR3 has 14 amino acids. Germline CDR1 and CDR2: SGHNT and YYREEE (reference sequence). Written as DNA, the CDR3 is TGTGCCAGCAGCTTGGGTCAGGCTAACTATGGCTACACCTTC. Translated, it gives CASSLGQANYGYTF. The variable domain in full, completed from reference TRBV5-4 and TRBJ1-2, reads ETGVTQSPTHLIKTRGQQVTLRCSSQSGHNTVSWYQQALGQGPQFIFQYYREEENGRGNFPPRFSGLQFPNYSSELNVNALELDDSALYLCASSLGQANYGYTFGSGTRLTVV.

This sequence joins TRBV6-1 and TRBJ2-1, with TRBD1 matching 8 bases. The CDR3 length is 14 residues. Unmatched junction bases numbered 5, after V lost 4 bases and J lost 6 bases. Germline-derived CDR1 and CDR2 are MNHNS and SASEGT. The CDR3 nucleotides read TGTGCCAGCAGTGTGTCGACAGGGGTCAATGAGCAGTTCTTC. Amino acids: CASSVSTGVNEQFF.

The rearrangement uses TRBV6-1 and TRBJ2-5, with a weak D call TRBD1 (5 bases). The germline gives CDR1 MNHNS, CDR2 SASEGT. This CDR3 comprises 14 residues. With 2 bases removed from V and 4 bases from J, the gap between germline ends came to 11 bases. The CDR3 protein is CASSERARGETQYF. The CDR3, as DNA: TGTGCCAGCAGTGAAAGGGCTAGGGGAGAGACCCAGTACTTC.

This clone was observed a handful of times. A much larger clone sits a single nucleotide away, making a read error possible. The chain employs TRBV11-2 and TRBJ2-1; 10 nucleotides align to TRBD1. With 4 bases clipped from V and 0 bases from J, the junction kept 3 bases outside the gene matches. The CDR3 sequence is 16 residues long. CDR1 is SGHAT, CDR2 FQNNGV, per germline. The CDR3 nucleotides are TGTGCCAGCAGCTCCAGGGACAGGGGCTCCTACAATGAGCAGTTCTTC. Residues: CASSSRDRGSYNEQFF.

The CDR3 DNA follows: TGTGCCAGTAACGATCCAGGGGGCGTTTATGGCAATCAGCCCCAGCATTTT. Amino acid sequence: CASNDPGGVYGNQPQHF. V and J are TRBV19 and TRBJ1-5, with TRBD1 identical over 8 bases. Germline V gene sequence: CDR1 LNHDA, CDR2 SQIVND (reference sequence). The CDR3 loop spans 17 amino acids. V gave up 7 bases and J gave up 2 bases; unmatched junction bases: 13.